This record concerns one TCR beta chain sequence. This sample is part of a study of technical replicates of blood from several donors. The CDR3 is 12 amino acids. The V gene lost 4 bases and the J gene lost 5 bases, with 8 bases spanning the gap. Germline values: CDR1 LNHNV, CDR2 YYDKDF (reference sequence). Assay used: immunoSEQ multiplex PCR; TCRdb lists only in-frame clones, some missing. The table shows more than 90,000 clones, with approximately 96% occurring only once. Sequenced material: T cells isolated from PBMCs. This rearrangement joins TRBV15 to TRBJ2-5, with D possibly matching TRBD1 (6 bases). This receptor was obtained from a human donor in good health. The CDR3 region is CATSTGVETQYF. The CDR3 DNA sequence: TGTGCCACCAGCACAGGGGTCGAGACCCAGTACTTC.